The present T cell receptor beta chain was sequenced within a study of CD8+ T cells in alopecia areata. Those with alopecia areata gave lesional scalp punch biopsies and peripheral blood. CD4+ and CD8+ T cells were sorted from PBMCs. cDNA prepared by RNA extraction and subsequent reverse transcription served as the template for sequencing. Only in-frame clones appear in the TCRdb table, and some are missing; sequencing was by immunoSEQ multiplex PCR. The sample has 100,000 to 150,000 clones; 45% to 50% are singletons. This clonotype originated in a human donor with alopecia areata. Material: CD8+ T cells sorted from blood, obtained at week 0.

CDR3 residues: CASITSGGNTGELFF. The CDR3, as DNA: TGTGCCAGCATAACTAGCGGGGGGAACACCGGGGAGCTGTTTTTT. This chain links TRBV13 with TRBJ2-2; 11 nucleotides match TRBD2. The germline gives CDR1 PRHDT, CDR2 FYEKMQ (reference sequence). The CDR3 totals 15 residues. After removal of 7 bases from V and 1 base from J, the junction contained 2 bases not matched to a gene.